These T cell receptor beta chains were read from a single sample in a study of cytotoxic CD8 clonotypes in ibrutinib-treated CLL. Using immunoSEQ multiplex PCR, the repertoire was profiled, and TCRdb retains in-frame clones only, with some absent. Of some 140,000 clones in the sample, approximately 89% were seen once. The sample in question was PBMCs, obtained after 12 months of ibrutinib treatment. These receptor sequences come from a human donor with chronic lymphocytic leukemia. CDR3s leave out the opening cysteine and the closing phenylalanine or tryptophan.

j_gene | v_gene | CDR3aa
TRBJ1-3 | TRBV19 | ASTTGLRSGNTIY
TRBJ1-1 | TRBV7-9 | ASSQQGSEAF
TRBJ1-1 | TRBV5-1 | ASSFAERNTEAF
TRBJ1-1 | TRBV9 | ASSLSRGSDTEAF
TRBJ2-7 | TRBV28 | ASSFSGGKDEQY
TRBJ2-3 | TRBV28 | ASSFGGPTDTQY
TRBJ2-7 | TRBV28 | ASSLRDRLDEQY
TRBJ2-7 | TRBV28 | ASSWPSNPHEQY
TRBJ2-7 | TRBV18 | ASSPGSASLGEQY
TRBJ2-3 | TRBV5-4 | ASSLDFGGTDTQY
TRBJ2-3 | TRBV7-9 | ASSTGLAGAEAVTQY
TRBJ2-7 | TRBV28 | ASSQPGTGASEQY
TRBJ1-2 | TRBV28 | ASSLWLALSYGYT
TRBJ1-1 | TRBV18 | ASSPPPSSVNTEAF
TRBJ2-4 | TRBV29-1 | SVRYHGENIQY
TRBJ1-3 | TRBV27 | ASSPTDRSSGNTIY
TRBJ2-7 | TRBV29-1 | SVEFSYEQY
TRBJ2-1 | TRBV9 | ASTSSYNEQF
TRBJ2-6 | TRBV27 | ASSFSGANVLT
TRBJ1-4 | TRBV28 | ASIGDEKLF
TRBJ1-1 | TRBV15 | ATSSQPGQRNTEAF
TRBJ2-6 | TRBV7-2 | ASSYSLILSGANVLT
TRBJ1-2 | TRBV28 | ASNRANYGYT
TRBJ1-6 | TRBV30 | AWSVVRQLFRPLH
TRBJ2-7 | TRBV6-5 | ASAKGVAYEQY
TRBJ2-7 | TRBV6-5 | ASSSAGVREQY
TRBJ1-3 | TRBV15 | ATSRESRAPTSGNTIY
TRBJ2-2 | TRBV27 | ASTLTWDTGELF
TRBJ1-2 | TRBV28 | ASSFRGRGYT
TRBJ2-3 | TRBV15 | ATSRSSGRAPDTQY